This passage covers 24 T cell receptor beta chains from one sample sequenced in a study of T cell repertoires in aging, cancer and after chemotherapy (dated by TCRdb to the late 2010s). TCR beta rearrangements were amplified from genomic DNA extracted from peripheral blood rather than from sorted cells or RNA. Instrument used: Illumina MiSeq. Multiplex touch-down PCR with a mixed TRB-A/B primer pool was used to amplify rearranged TRB sequences covering the V, D and J segments. TCRdb cleaned the public reads at Q25 with fastp, built clones with MiXCR and kept in-frame beta chains. A single entry per CDR3 protein holds the most common genes and DNA from its merged rows. In this sample the table shows about 10,000 distinct CDR3 sequences, roughly 40% of which occur a single time. The ten largest clonotypes hold around 1.7% of the sample. The sample was blood. The source is a human donor in good health.

In this sample, this clonotype turned up a few times. The chain has TRBV27 and TRBJ2-5, with TRBD1 as a possible D gene (5 bases). Germline V CDR1 and CDR2: MNHEY, SMNVEV (reference sequence). Trimming left V 6 bases short and J 5 bases short, with 16 bases between. CDR3 size: 14 residues. This CDR3 reads CASRLGAPVETQYF. CDR3 coding DNA: TGTGCCAGCAGGTTAGGGGCCCCAGTTGAGACCCAGTACTTC.

The rearrangement uses TRBV18 and TRBJ1-4, with D unresolved. CDR1 is KGHSH, CDR2 LQKENI, per germline. V gave up 6 bases and J gave up 5 bases, with 10 bases separating them. The CDR3 has 13 residues. CDR3 amino acids: CASSKTENEKLFF. CDR3 in DNA: TGTGCCAGCTCGAAAACAGAGAATGAAAAACTGTTTTTT.

J is TRBJ2-2 and V is TRBV2; D gene ambiguous. The germline V and J ends were trimmed by 0 bases and 3 bases, with 11 bases remaining between them. The CDR3 runs to 16 residues. Germline V gene data show CDR1 as SNHLY and CDR2 as FYNNEI. The CDR3 sequence: CASSEADPVDTGELFF. The CDR3 bases are TGTGCCAGCAGTGAAGCGGACCCGGTGGACACCGGGGAGCTGTTTTTT.

The chain couples TRBV20-1 to TRBJ1-2; D perhaps matches TRBD1 (6 bases). The CDR3 is made up of 15 amino acids. Trimming shortened V by 6 bases and J by 0 bases, and 17 bases separated the two germline ends. Germline CDR1 and CDR2: DFQATT and SNEGSKA (reference sequence). CDR3 sequence (DNA): TGCAGTGCCTCAAACACGGACAGATCTAACTATGGCTACACCTTC. Its protein is CSASNTDRSNYGYTF.

This clonotype has just a few counts. The chain combines TRBV30 with TRBJ1-1, with TRBD1 matching 9 bases. V was clipped by 2 bases and J by 6 bases; unmatched bases: 4. The length of the CDR3 is 13 residues. Germline V gives CDR1 GTSNPN, CDR2 SVGIG (reference sequence). The CDR3 bases are TGTGCCTGGAGTTCGGACAGGGGTGCTGAAGCTTTCTTT. This encodes CAWSSDRGAEAFF. Supplemented by reference TRBV30 and TRBJ1-1, the full variable domain reads SQTIHQWPATLVQPVGSPLSLECTVEGTSNPNLYWYRQAAGRGLQLLFYSVGIGQISSEVPQNLSASRPQDRQFILSSKKLLLSDSGFYLCAWSSDRGAEAFFGQGTRLTVV.

The chain joins TRBV27 to TRBJ2-7, with 8 bases that match TRBD1. Germline trimming cut 0 bases from V and 4 bases from J; bases unmatched to any gene: 5. Looked up from germline, CDR1 is MNHEY and CDR2 is SMNVEV (reference sequence). The CDR3 runs 15 residues. CDR3 nucleotides: TGTGCCAGCAGTTTATCTAGGACAGGGCGTTACGAGCAGTACTTC. This encodes CASSLSRTGRYEQYF.

This clonotype appeared a single time. CDR3 DNA sequence: TGTGCCAGCAGTTTATTCGCAGCGGGGAGTTTCACAGATACGCAGTATTTT. Protein product: CASSLFAAGSFTDTQYF. This chain connects TRBV28 to TRBJ2-3, with 7 nucleotides matching TRBD2. Germline-derived CDR1 and CDR2 are MDHEN and SYDVKM. J was trimmed by 2 bases and V by 1 base; bases with no gene match: 9. The CDR3 has 17 amino acids.

The gene calls are TRBV4-1 and TRBJ1-2, with no clear D. Germline CDR1 and CDR2: MGHRA and YSYEKL. With 0 bases removed from V and 5 bases from J, the gap between germline ends came to 4 bases. This CDR3 has 12 amino acids. The CDR3 sequence is CASSQEQYGYTF. CDR3 sequence (DNA): TGCGCCAGCAGCCAAGAACAGTATGGCTACACCTTC.

This clonotype was seen more than once but under ten times. V usage is TRBV19 and J usage is TRBJ1-3, with D tentatively TRBD1 (5 bases). Trimming took 6 bases from V and 5 from J, leaving 14 bases between them. The CDR3 has 14 amino acids. The germline V gene has CDR1 LNHDA and CDR2 SQIVND (reference sequence). The chain's CDR3 is CASSFNRDRNTIYF. DNA for the CDR3: TGTGCCAGTAGCTTTAACCGGGACCGAAACACCATATATTTT.

V gene TRBV10-3 combines with J gene TRBJ2-1; 8 nucleotides agree with TRBD1. Trimming removed 4 bases from V and 7 bases from J; junction bases left unmatched: 15. This CDR3 comprises 17 residues. CDR1 ENHRY and CDR2 SYGVKD come from the germline V gene. The CDR3 region is CAISGITGQGYENEQFF. CDR3 sequence (DNA): TGTGCCATCAGTGGAATTACTGGACAGGGATATGAAAATGAGCAGTTCTTC.

This clonotype was picked up one time. V is TRBV7-9 and J is TRBJ1-1; D is unclear. V gave up 5 bases and J gave up 4 bases, with 17 bases separating them. The germline V gene has CDR1 SEHNR and CDR2 FQNEAQ (reference sequence). The CDR3 consists of 15 residues. The CDR3 reads CASSARSTRGTEAFF. The CDR3 nucleotides are TGTGCCAGCAGCGCACGTTCCACTCGGGGCACTGAAGCTTTCTTT.

The chain couples TRBV7-9 to TRBJ1-2; TRBD1 might be the D (5 bases). The CDR3 has 14 amino acids. Germline CDR1 reads SEHNR; CDR2 reads FQNEAQ (reference sequence). Trimming stripped 2 bases from V and 7 bases from J, with 14 bases between. The CDR3 here is CASSLIQGITGYTF. Here the CDR3 DNA reads TGTGCCAGCAGCTTAATCCAGGGAATCACTGGCTACACCTTC. The full variable domain, rest sourced from reference TRBV7-9 and TRBJ1-2, is DTGVSQNPRHKITKRGQNVTFRCDPISEHNRLYWYRQTLGQGPEFLTYFQNEAQLEKSRLLSDRFSAERPKGSFSTLEIQRTEQGDSAMYLCASSLIQGITGYTFGSGTRLTVV.

This sequence joins TRBV28 and TRBJ2-7; D is ambiguous. Germline V gene data show CDR1 as MDHEN and CDR2 as SYDVKM. Deletions cut 2 bases from V and 6 bases from J, with 11 bases between. The CDR3 is 13 residues long. The CDR3 DNA is TGTGCCAGCAGTTTACTTCAGATGGCCGAGCAGTACGTC. Encoded protein: CASSLLQMAEQYV.

This clonotype occurred a few times. This rearrangement joins TRBV7-3 to TRBJ2-6; D possibly corresponds to TRBD1 (6 bases). Germline-derived CDR1 and CDR2 are SGHTA and FQGTGA. The CDR3 is made up of 15 amino acids. V dropped 4 bases and J dropped 0 bases, with 7 bases sitting between them. For the CDR3, the DNA is TGTGCCAGCAGCTCCAGGGGCTCTGGGGCCAACGTCCTGACTTTC. Protein: CASSSRGSGANVLTF.

The rearrangement links TRBV29-1 to TRBJ2-4, with a possible D match to TRBD1 (5 bases). The CDR3 extends over 15 amino acids. The V end lost 3 bases, the J end lost 2 bases, and 14 bases lay between the germline ends. Germline loops: CDR1 SQVTM, CDR2 ANQGSEA. This CDR3 reads CSVEQGTGTKNIQYF. CDR3 bases: TGCAGCGTTGAGCAGGGCACGGGCACCAAAAACATTCAGTACTTC.

This clonotype was seen more than once but under ten times. The V call is TRBV6-5, the J call TRBJ1-5; D is uncertain. The V end lost 6 bases, the J end lost 0 bases, and 3 bases lay between the germline ends. Germline assignment: CDR1 MNHEY and CDR2 SVGAGI. CDR3 length equals 12 residues. The CDR3 DNA is TGTGCCAGCAGGAGTAGCAATCAGCCCCAGCATTTT. Translating gives CASRSSNQPQHF.

This sequence joins TRBV5-5 and TRBJ2-2; D is uncertain. The V end lost 2 bases, the J end lost 4 bases, and 6 bases lay between the germline ends. The CDR3 is made up of 13 amino acids. Germline V gene lookup returns CDR1 SGHKS and CDR2 YYEKEE (reference sequence). This chain's CDR3 is CASSFQATGELFF. The CDR3 region has the DNA TGTGCCAGCAGCTTCCAGGCCACCGGGGAGCTGTTTTTT.

As DNA, the CDR3 is TGTGCCAGCAGCTCGGTGGGACATCTTATTAGAGCCCTCTACGAGCAGTACGTC. It yields the protein CASSSVGHLIRALYEQYV. The gene calls are TRBV7-6 and TRBJ2-7; TRBD1 might be the D (6 bases). Trimming pared 4 bases from V and 3 bases from J, leaving 25 bases between. This CDR3 is built from 18 residues. The germline gives CDR1 SGHVS, CDR2 FNYEAQ.

The chain couples TRBV7-2 to TRBJ2-3; D is unresolved. V lost 5 bases and J 0 bases, leaving 9 bases between the germline ends. The CDR3 is 14 amino acids. Germline V lookup: CDR1 SGHTA, CDR2 FQGNSA. CDR3 protein: CASSRTASTDTQYF. As DNA, the CDR3 is TGTGCCAGCAGCCGTACAGCTAGCACAGATACGCAGTATTTT. The full variable domain, rest sourced from reference TRBV7-2 and TRBJ2-3, is GAGVSQSPSNKVTEKGKDVELRCDPISGHTALYWYRQSLGQGLEFLIYFQGNSAPDKSGLPSDRFSAERTGGSVSTLTIQRTQQEDSAVYLCASSRTASTDTQYFGPGTRLTVL.

This clonotype was counted a single time. V is TRBV19 and J is TRBJ1-1; D is unresolved. CDR3 length: 14 amino acids. V lost 0 bases and J lost 4, with 9 bases in between. The germline V gene encodes CDR1 LNHDA and CDR2 SQIVND (reference sequence). CDR3 DNA sequence: TGTGCCAGTAGTATAGAAGGAACCTCCACTGAAGCTTTCTTT. Residues: CASSIEGTSTEAFF.

V usage is TRBV19 and J usage is TRBJ1-1; D possibly corresponds to TRBD1 (6 bases). The CDR3 has 13 amino acids. The germline V gene encodes CDR1 LNHDA and CDR2 SQIVND (reference sequence). V lost 5 bases and J lost 4, with 11 bases in between. The CDR3 reads CASSPRGGTEAFF. In DNA form, the CDR3 reads TGTGCCAGTAGTCCGAGGGGGGGCACTGAAGCTTTCTTT.

The chain couples TRBV12-3 or TRBV12-4 to TRBJ2-1; D might be TRBD1 (6 bases). This CDR3 region has 14 residues. Trimming cost V 7 bases and J 1 base, with 11 bases left between them. The CDR3 DNA sequence: TGTGCCAGCACCCGGGACACATCCTACAATGAGCAGTTCTTC. This sequence encodes CASTRDTSYNEQFF.

The V gene is TRBV27, the J gene TRBJ1-2, with TRBD1 identical over 8 bases. Germline assignment: CDR1 MNHEY and CDR2 SMNVEV (reference sequence). The CDR3 is 15 residues long. Unmatched junction bases numbered 5, after V lost 5 bases and J lost 0 bases. CDR3 nucleotide sequence: TGTGCCAGCAGTGATCAGGGGGCACCTAACTATGGCTACACCTTC. Translating it yields CASSDQGAPNYGYTF.

V gene TRBV6-1 combines with J gene TRBJ2-7; 10 bases map to TRBD2. The V gene's germline CDR1 is MNHNS and CDR2 SASEGT. V dropped 6 bases and J dropped 0; count of bases not matched to a gene: 5. The CDR3 spans 15 residues. Here the CDR3 DNA reads TGTGCCAGCAGCGGACTAGCGGCATACTCCTACGAGCAGTACTTC. As protein: CASSGLAAYSYEQYF.